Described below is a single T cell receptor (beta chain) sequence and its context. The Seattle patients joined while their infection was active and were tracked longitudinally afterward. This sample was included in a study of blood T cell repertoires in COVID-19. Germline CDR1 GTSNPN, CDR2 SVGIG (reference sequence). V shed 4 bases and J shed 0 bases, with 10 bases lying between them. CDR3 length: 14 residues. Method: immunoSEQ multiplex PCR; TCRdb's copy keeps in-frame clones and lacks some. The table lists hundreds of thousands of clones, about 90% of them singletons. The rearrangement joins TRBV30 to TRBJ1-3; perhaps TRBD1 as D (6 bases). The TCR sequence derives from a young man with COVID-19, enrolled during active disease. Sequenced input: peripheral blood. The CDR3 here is CAWNRVGSGNTIYF. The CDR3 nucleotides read TGTGCCTGGAACAGGGTAGGCTCTGGAAACACCATATATTTT. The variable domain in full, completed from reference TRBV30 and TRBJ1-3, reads SQTIHQWPATLVQPVGSPLSLECTVEGTSNPNLYWYRQAAGRGLQLLFYSVGIGQISSEVPQNLSASRPQDRQFILSSKKLLLSDSGFYLCAWNRVGSGNTIYFGEGSWLTVV.